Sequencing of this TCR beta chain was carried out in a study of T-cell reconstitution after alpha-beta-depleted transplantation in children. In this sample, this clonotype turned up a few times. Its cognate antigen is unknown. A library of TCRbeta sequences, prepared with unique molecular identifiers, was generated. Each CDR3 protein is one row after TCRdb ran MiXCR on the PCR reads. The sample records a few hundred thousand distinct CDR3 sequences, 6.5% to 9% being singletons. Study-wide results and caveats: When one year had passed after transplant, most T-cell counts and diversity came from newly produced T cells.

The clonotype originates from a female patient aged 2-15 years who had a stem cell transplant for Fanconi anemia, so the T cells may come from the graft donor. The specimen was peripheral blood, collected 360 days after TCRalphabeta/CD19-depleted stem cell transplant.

The CDR3, as DNA: TGTGCCAGCTCACCTCCGGGACACTATATGAACACTGAAGCTTTCTTT. Residues: CASSPPGHYMNTEAFF. V usage is TRBV18 and J usage is TRBJ1-1, with D possibly TRBD1 on 6 matching bases. Germline V gene lookup returns CDR1 KGHSH and CDR2 LQKENI. The CDR3 runs to 16 residues. Trimming cost V 3 bases and J 0 bases, with 14 bases left between them.